This T cell receptor beta chain came from a study of metastatic and nonmetastatic thyroid tumors. General study points: TCR beta diversity was reportedly significantly higher in malignant thyroid tumors than benign nodules, in blood and tumor.

In its sample, this clone is medium-sized. Its antigen is still unknown. Every patient underwent thyroid surgery untreated. TCRdb redid the clone calls on the PCR reads using MiXCR. The table includes tens of thousands of clones, approximately 18% detected once. This receptor was taken from a male donor with papillary thyroid cancer or a benign thyroid nodule (not recorded which). Some clones in this sample may be carry-over from other donors' samples. Sequencing was carried out using blood.

The DNA for the CDR3 is TGCAGCGTTGAAGATCTAGCGGGGGGTCCGTACCAAGAGACCCAGTACTTC. Translating it yields CSVEDLAGGPYQETQYF. The genes are TRBV29-1 and TRBJ2-5, with TRBD2 identical over 11 bases. The junction had 6 bases not matched to a gene; V was cut back by 0 bases and J by 0 bases. The CDR3 sequence is 17 residues long. Germline V CDR1 and CDR2: SQVTM, ANQGSEA.